This T cell receptor (beta chain) was identified during a study of T cells in Graves' hyperthyroidism and ophthalmopathy. CDR3 length: 16 amino acids. With 3 bases removed from V and 2 bases from J, the gap between germline ends came to 13 bases. Germline CDR1 MDHEN, CDR2 SYDVKM. Overall study findings and caveats: Ophthalmopathy onset followed model prediction by a median about six months. A model of 13 V-J pairs discriminated ophthalmopathy from stable hyperthyroidism. Researchers found most expanded thyroid clonotypes above 0.001 in blood as well.

What was amplified from RNA transcripts were TCR beta CDR3 regions. First-round RT-PCR of the TCR CDR3 relied on the HTBI primer set. One entry per CDR3 protein, called by TCRdb with MiXCR from the multiplex PCR reads. This repertoire shows fewer than 650,000 distinct CDR3 sequences, 11% to 15% found once; its top ten account for about 15%. This clonotype was seen a handful of times. As yet, its antigen is unknown. Researchers barred patients who had uncontrolled infection, other autoimmune disease, pregnancy or lactation. This chain joins TRBV28 and TRBJ2-2; a possible D gene is TRBD1 (6 bases). This TCR derives from a middle-aged woman with Graves' hyperthyroidism. The sample comprised blood. As DNA, the CDR3 is TGTGCCAGCAGTTTGCGCACAGGGCGAAACACCGGGGAGCTGTTTTTT. Translated, it gives CASSLRTGRNTGELFF.